These 8 T cell receptor beta chains were all obtained from the same sample, sequenced in a study of early T cells in non-severe SARS-CoV-2 infection. A single record per CDR3 protein comes from TCRdb applying MiXCR to the 5' RACE reads. The sample has some 70,000 distinct CDR3 sequences; 12% are singletons. The sequenced material came from whole blood. The receptors derive from an adult who was a healthcare worker with PCR-confirmed SARS-CoV-2 infection or an uninfected control (not recorded which).

The chain is built from TRBV7-8 and TRBJ2-2; the match to TRBD2 covers 8 bases. V was clipped by 6 bases and J by 0 bases; unmatched bases: 3. Germline V gene lookup returns CDR1 SGHVS and CDR2 FQNEAQ. This CDR3 is 15 amino acids long. This CDR3 reads CASSSGNTNTGELFF. The CDR3 nucleotides are TGTGCCAGCAGTAGCGGGAACACGAACACCGGGGAGCTGTTTTTT.

This clonotype was seen only a few times. This rearrangement joins TRBV12-3 or TRBV12-4 to TRBJ2-7; TRBD1 might be the D (6 bases). This CDR3 spans 14 amino acids. The V end lost 6 bases, the J end lost 6 bases, and 18 bases lay between the germline ends. In DNA, the CDR3 is TGTGCCAGCAGCGCACTAGGGGGAAGGGGCGAGCAGTACTTC. Amino acid sequence: CASSALGGRGEQYF.

This chain links TRBV6-5 with TRBJ2-7; no firm D call. V was trimmed by 7 bases and J by 1 base, leaving 17 bases between them. CDR1 and CDR2 (germline): MNHEY, SVGAGI. The CDR3 runs to 15 residues. CDR3: CASNPDGPLSYEQYF. The CDR3 DNA is TGTGCCAGCAACCCGGACGGACCCCTATCCTACGAGCAGTACTTC.

This clonotype came up many times. The chain has TRBV6-5 and TRBJ1-5; 9 nucleotides match TRBD1. The CDR3 runs to 13 residues. Losses at the gene ends were 6 bases for V and 5 bases for J; bases not matched to a gene: 2. Germline V CDR1 and CDR2: MNHEY, SVGAGI. Written as DNA, the CDR3 is TGTGCCAGCAGGGGGACAGGGCATCAGCCCCAGCATTTT. Its protein product is CASRGTGHQPQHF.

This clonotype has just a few counts. The rearrangement links TRBV27 to TRBJ2-1; 15 bases align to TRBD2. This CDR3 region has 16 residues. V dropped 4 bases and J dropped 12; count of bases not matched to a gene: 10. Germline V lookup: CDR1 MNHEY, CDR2 SMNVEV (reference sequence). The chain's CDR3 is CASSSGLAGGPQRQFF. CDR3 in DNA: TGTGCCAGCAGTTCGGGACTAGCGGGAGGCCCCCAGAGGCAGTTCTTC.

This clonotype was seen repeatedly, ten times or more. The chain links TRBV6-2 or TRBV6-3 to TRBJ2-7; possible D gene TRBD1, 6 bases. The ends were cut back, 2 bases at V and 3 bases at J, with 14 bases in the middle. Germline V gene data show CDR1 as MNHEY and CDR2 as SVGEGT. The CDR3 totals 15 residues. This chain's CDR3 is CASSYGSLQGYEQYF. As DNA, the CDR3 is TGTGCCAGCAGTTACGGGAGTCTACAGGGCTACGAGCAGTACTTC.

This chain links TRBV28 with TRBJ2-6; D is ambiguous. V was shortened by 8 bases and J by 2 bases, with 4 bases between the two germline ends. The CDR3 sequence is 12 residues long. Germline lookup yields CDR1 MDHEN and CDR2 SYDVKM. The CDR3 here is CASSTGANVLTF. CDR3 nucleotides: TGTGCCAGCTCAACTGGGGCCAACGTCCTGACTTTC.

The chain carries TRBV18 and TRBJ1-2, with 9 bases identical to TRBD1. After removal of 3 bases from V and 6 bases from J, the junction contained 8 bases not matched to a gene. The germline CDR1 and CDR2 sequences are KGHSH and LQKENI. The CDR3 extends over 15 amino acids. CDR3 amino acids: CASSPLDRGADGYTF. In DNA form, the CDR3 reads TGTGCCAGCTCACCCCTGGACAGGGGAGCCGATGGCTACACCTTC.